A selection of T cell receptor beta chains follows, all from one sample in a study of cytomegalovirus exposure and HLA in healthy donors. The assay was immunoSEQ multiplex PCR, and TCRdb's table has in-frame clones only and misses some. Found here are hundreds of thousands of clones, 60% to 80% of them singletons; the top ten hold less than 2%. Sequences were obtained from PBMCs. The receptors here all came from a male donor in good health and CMV-seronegative. Each CDR3 is given with its conserved first and last residue. The D gene is left open where the match is weak. A row's size may be missing; if present it is once, few, many or a size class.

>NA|NA|TRBV9|TRBJ1-1
TGTGCCAGCAGCCCAGACTGGGGCGAGGATACTGAAGCTTTCTTT
CASSPDWGEDTEAFF
>NA|TRBD1|TRBV18|TRBJ1-5
TGTGCCAGCTCACCCCTGAGAGTTGTGGGACAGCCCAATCAGCCCCAGCATTTT
CASSPLRVVGQPNQPQHF
>NA|TRBD1|TRBV11-2|TRBJ1-1
TGTGCCAGCAGCGCTTACAGGGGGCGGGGTACTGAAGCTTTCTTT
CASSAYRGRGTEAFF
>NA|TRBD1|TRBV30|TRBJ2-3
TGTGCCTGGAGGGAAACAGGGGTGAGGAAGGATACGCAGTATTTT
CAWRETGVRKDTQYF
>few|NA|TRBV15|TRBJ2-7
TGTGCCACCAGCAGGGAGACTCACGGTCCCTACGAGCAGTACTTC
CATSRETHGPYEQYF
>NA|TRBD1|TRBV11-2|TRBJ2-7
TGTGCCAGCAGCATCTCGACAGGGCCCTACGAGCAGTACTTC
CASSISTGPYEQYF
>NA|NA|TRBV28|TRBJ1-1
TGTGCCAGCAGCCTACCGACAGACGAGAACACTGAAGCTTTCTTT
CASSLPTDENTEAFF
>NA|NA|TRBV5-8|TRBJ1-4
TGTGCCAGCAGCTCCCGGGCCCGGGGGAGGTCGCTTTTT
CASSSRARGRSLF
>NA|NA|TRBV28|TRBJ1-2
TGTGCCAGCAGTTTACCGATAATCGGGACAAGGGATGGCTACACCTTC
CASSLPIIGTRDGYTF
>NA|TRBD2|TRBV14|TRBJ2-1
TGTGCCAGCAGCCAAGGGCTAACTAGCGCGGAGTTCTTC
CASSQGLTSAEFF
>NA|NA|TRBV7-2|TRBJ1-1
TGTGCCAGCAGCTTAGGCGGGGCGCAGGATGAAGCTTTCTTT
CASSLGGAQDEAFF
>NA|NA|TRBV4-3|TRBJ2-1
TGCGCCAGCAGCCAAGACCCCGGCCCCACCTCTAGGAATGAGCAGTTCTTC
CASSQDPGPTSRNEQFF
>NA|TRBD1|TRBV27|TRBJ1-3
TGTGCCAGCTCAGGGGGAGGTGGAAACACCATATATTTT
CASSGGGGNTIYF
>once|NA|TRBV28|TRBJ2-7
TGTGCCAGCAGTTTGACCGGGGACTACGAGCAGTACTTC
CASSLTGDYEQYF
>NA|NA|TRBV18|TRBJ1-1
TGTGCCAGCTCAGGGAGGGGTGGTACTGAAGCTTTCTTT
CASSGRGGTEAFF
>NA|NA|TRBV27|TRBJ2-2
TGTGCCAGCAGTTTATCGCGGAGGGTCGGGGAGCTGTTTTTT
CASSLSRRVGELFF
>NA|NA|TRBV5-6|TRBJ2-2
TGTGCCAGCAGCATTTTGAGCGGCCTGTACACCGGGGAGCTGTTTTTT
CASSILSGLYTGELFF
>NA|NA|TRBV4-3|TRBJ2-1
TGCGCCAGCAGCCAAGATTCTCGCCGGGAGAGCTCCTACAATGAGCAGTTCTTC
CASSQDSRRESSYNEQFF
>NA|NA|TRBV5-1|TRBJ1-1
TGCGCCAGCAGCTTGGAACCCCAGGGGACGTCGACTGAAGCTTTCTTT
CASSLEPQGTSTEAFF
>NA|TRBD2|TRBV7-7|TRBJ2-3
TGTGCTAGCAGCTTGCGGGAGGGACCAGATACGCAGTATTTT
CASSLREGPDTQYF
>once|TRBD1|TRBV4-2|TRBJ2-3
TGTGCCAGCAGCCAAGATTTAACAGGGGCCGAGACAGATACGCAGTATTTT
CASSQDLTGAETDTQYF
>NA|NA|TRBV30|TRBJ2-7
TGTGCCTGGAGCCGTCCGGTGGCCTACGAGCAGTACTTC
CAWSRPVAYEQYF
>NA|NA|TRBV6-1|TRBJ1-5
TGTGCCAGCAGTGCTACCCTTGGGGGGATTCAGCCCCAGCATTTT
CASSATLGGIQPQHF
>NA|NA|TRBV7-3|TRBJ2-1
TGTGCCAGCAGCTTAAGGCTAGCCCAAACCTACAATGAGCAGTTCTTC
CASSLRLAQTYNEQFF
>NA|TRBD1|TRBV7-3|TRBJ2-3
TGTGCCAGCACCCCAGGACAGGGTGTAGATACGCAGTATTTT
CASTPGQGVDTQYF
>few|TRBD1|TRBV7-2|TRBJ1-4
TGTGCCAGCAGCCAGGGACAGGGAAATGAAAAACTGTTTTTT
CASSQGQGNEKLFF
>NA|NA|TRBV4-3|TRBJ2-7
TGCGCCAGCAGCCAGGGTAGTCAGGGGTACGAGCAGTACTTC
CASSQGSQGYEQYF
>NA|TRBD1|TRBV5-1|TRBJ1-4
TGCGCCAGCAGTCCGCGGACAGGGGGCCGGGAAAAACTGTTTTTT
CASSPRTGGREKLFF
>NA|NA|TRBV21-1|TRBJ2-3
TGTGCCAGCGGGACTAGCGGGAGTAGCACAGATACGCAGTATTTT
CASGTSGSSTDTQYF
>NA|TRBD1|TRBV10-3|TRBJ2-7
TGTGCCATCAGTGAGCCGAGGGGGACAGGGCCCTACGAGCAGTACTTC
CAISEPRGTGPYEQYF
>NA|TRBD1|TRBV5-1|TRBJ2-7
TGCGCCAGCAGCTTGGACAGGGGGCCCTACGAGCAGTACTTC
CASSLDRGPYEQYF
>NA|TRBD1|TRBV28|TRBJ2-7
TGTGCCAGCAGTTTATGGACCGGGACAGGGACCGACGAGCAGTACTTC
CASSLWTGTGTDEQYF
>NA|TRBD1|TRBV28|TRBJ2-7
TGTGCCAGCAGTTTGCCAGGACAGGGGTACGAGCAGTACTTC
CASSLPGQGYEQYF
>NA|TRBD1|TRBV6-5|TRBJ1-2
TGTGCCAGCAGACCGGGACAGAGCTATGGCTACACCTTC
CASRPGQSYGYTF
>NA|TRBD1|TRBV7-2|TRBJ1-1
TGTGCCAGCAGCTTCCCTGACAGGGAGAACACTGAAGCTTTCTTT
CASSFPDRENTEAFF
>NA|TRBD1|TRBV28|TRBJ1-1
TGTGCCAGCAGTCCACCGGGACAGGGGGCAGGTGAAGCTTTCTTT
CASSPPGQGAGEAFF
>NA|NA|TRBV9|TRBJ1-1
TGTGCCAGCAGCGTAGGAGGGGGTGAAGCTTTCTTT
CASSVGGGEAFF
>NA|NA|TRBV5-1|TRBJ2-3
TGCGCCAGCAGCTCGGGGGTGACAGATACGCAGTATTTT
CASSSGVTDTQYF
>few|TRBD1|TRBV7-6|TRBJ2-7
TGTGCCAGCAGCCCGGGGACAGGGAATCAAAACGAGCAGTACTTC
CASSPGTGNQNEQYF
>once|TRBD2|TRBV5-1|TRBJ2-4
TGCGCCAGCAGCTTTGGACAGCTCCCCGGGACTAGCGGGGACCCGGAGTACTTC
CASSFGQLPGTSGDPEYF
>NA|TRBD2|TRBV4-2|TRBJ2-5
TGTGCCAGCAGCCAGGCCTCTTTGGCGGGGGGCTCGGGGGAGACCCAGTACTTC
CASSQASLAGGSGETQYF
>NA|NA|TRBV28|TRBJ1-5
TGTGCCAGCAGTCAGGGGTATAGCAATCAGCCCCAGCATTTT
CASSQGYSNQPQHF
>NA|TRBD1|TRBV29-1|TRBJ2-2
TGCAGCGTCCAGGGGGCCCGGGGGATCACCGGGGAGCTGTTTTTT
CSVQGARGITGELFF
>few|TRBD2|TRBV2|TRBJ2-3
TGTGCCAGCAGTGGCACTAGCGGGAGGGCTAGCACAGATACGCAGTATTTT
CASSGTSGRASTDTQYF
>NA|NA|TRBV5-1|TRBJ2-7
TGCGCCAGCAGCTTGGGAGGATCCCCCACCTACGAGCAGTACTTC
CASSLGGSPTYEQYF
>NA|TRBD1|TRBV6-5|TRBJ1-2
TGTGCCAGCAGTTACTGGCAGGGGGCGGCTGGCTACACCTTC
CASSYWQGAAGYTF
>NA|TRBD1|TRBV19|TRBJ1-2
TGTGCCAGTATTACCGCCGGGACAGGGGGCCTCTATGGCTACACCTTC
CASITAGTGGLYGYTF
>NA|TRBD2|TRBV7-3|TRBJ2-5
TGTGCCAGCAGCTCTGGGGGGCTAGCGGGGGGAGAGACCCAGTACTTC
CASSSGGLAGGETQYF
>NA|TRBD1|TRBV7-2|TRBJ1-1
TGTGCCAGCAGCGCGGGACAGGGGGCAATTTACACTGAAGCTTTCTTT
CASSAGQGAIYTEAFF
>NA|NA|TRBV11-2|TRBJ2-2
TGTGCCAGCAGCTTAGCCGGCCGGGGGGCGGGCGGGGAGCTGTTTTTT
CASSLAGRGAGGELFF
>NA|NA|TRBV7-2|TRBJ1-4
TGTGCCAGCAGCCCCGGACAGCAACGGCATGAAAAACTGTTTTTT
CASSPGQQRHEKLFF
>NA|TRBD2|TRBV9|TRBJ2-1
TGTGCCAGCAGCGTAGCGGGAGGGCCCCGGGAGCAGTTCTTC
CASSVAGGPREQFF
>NA|NA|TRBV21-1|TRBJ2-7
TGTGCCAGCAGCAAAGGGACAGGGTTTTACGAGCAGTACTTC
CASSKGTGFYEQYF
>NA|NA|TRBV10-3|TRBJ1-3
TGTGCCATCAGCGCTGGACAGTTTGGCATATATTTT
CAISAGQFGIYF